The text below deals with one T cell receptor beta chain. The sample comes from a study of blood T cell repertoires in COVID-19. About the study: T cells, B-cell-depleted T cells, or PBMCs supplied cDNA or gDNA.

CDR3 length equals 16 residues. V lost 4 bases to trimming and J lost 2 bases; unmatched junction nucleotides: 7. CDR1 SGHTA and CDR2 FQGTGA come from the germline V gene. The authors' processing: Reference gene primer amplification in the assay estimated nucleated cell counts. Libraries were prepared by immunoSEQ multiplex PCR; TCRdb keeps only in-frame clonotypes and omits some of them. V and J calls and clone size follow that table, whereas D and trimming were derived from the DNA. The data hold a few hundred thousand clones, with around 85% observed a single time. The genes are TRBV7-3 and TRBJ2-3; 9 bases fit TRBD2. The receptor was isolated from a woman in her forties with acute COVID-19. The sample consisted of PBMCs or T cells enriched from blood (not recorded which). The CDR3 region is CASSSARLAVTDTQYF. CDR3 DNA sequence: TGTGCCAGCAGCTCCGCGAGACTAGCGGTCACAGATACGCAGTATTTT.